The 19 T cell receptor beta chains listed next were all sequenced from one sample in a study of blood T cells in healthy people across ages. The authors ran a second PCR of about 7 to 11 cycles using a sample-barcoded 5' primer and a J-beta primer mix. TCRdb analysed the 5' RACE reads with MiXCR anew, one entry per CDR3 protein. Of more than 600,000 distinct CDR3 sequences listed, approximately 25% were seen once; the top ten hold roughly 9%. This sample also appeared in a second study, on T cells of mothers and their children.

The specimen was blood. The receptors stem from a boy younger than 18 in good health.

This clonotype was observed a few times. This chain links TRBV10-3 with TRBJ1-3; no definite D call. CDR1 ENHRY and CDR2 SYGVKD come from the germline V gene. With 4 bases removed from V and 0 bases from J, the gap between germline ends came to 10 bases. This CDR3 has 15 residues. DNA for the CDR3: TGTGCCATCAGTGCCCAACAATTCTCTGGAAACACCATATATTTT. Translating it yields CAISAQQFSGNTIYF.

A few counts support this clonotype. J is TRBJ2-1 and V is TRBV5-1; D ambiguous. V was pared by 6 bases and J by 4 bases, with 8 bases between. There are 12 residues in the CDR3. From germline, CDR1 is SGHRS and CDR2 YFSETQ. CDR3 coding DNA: TGCGCCAGCACGGCGAAATACAATGAGCAGTTCTTC. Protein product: CASTAKYNEQFF.

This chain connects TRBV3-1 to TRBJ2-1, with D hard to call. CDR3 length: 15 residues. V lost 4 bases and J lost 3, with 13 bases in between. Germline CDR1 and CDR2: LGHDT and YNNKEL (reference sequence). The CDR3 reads CASSPSAGSYNEQFF. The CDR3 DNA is TGTGCCAGCAGCCCGAGCGCCGGCAGCTACAATGAGCAGTTCTTC.

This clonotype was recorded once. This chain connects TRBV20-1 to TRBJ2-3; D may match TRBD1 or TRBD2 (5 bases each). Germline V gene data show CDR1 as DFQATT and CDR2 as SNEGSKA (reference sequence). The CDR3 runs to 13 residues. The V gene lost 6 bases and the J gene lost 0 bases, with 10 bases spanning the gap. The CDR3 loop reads CSAWDGSTDTQYF. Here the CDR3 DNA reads TGCAGTGCCTGGGACGGAAGCACAGATACGCAGTATTTT.

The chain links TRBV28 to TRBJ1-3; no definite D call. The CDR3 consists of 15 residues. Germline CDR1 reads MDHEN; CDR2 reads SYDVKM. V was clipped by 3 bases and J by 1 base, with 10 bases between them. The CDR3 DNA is TGTGCCAGCAGTTTCAGTCGACCATCTGGAAACACCATATATTTT. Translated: CASSFSRPSGNTIYF. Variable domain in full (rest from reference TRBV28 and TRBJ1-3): DVKVTQSSRYLVKRTGEKVFLECVQDMDHENMFWYRQDPGLGLRLIYFSYDVKMKEKGDIPEGYSVSREKKERFSLILESASTNQTSMYLCASSFSRPSGNTIYFGEGSWLTVV.

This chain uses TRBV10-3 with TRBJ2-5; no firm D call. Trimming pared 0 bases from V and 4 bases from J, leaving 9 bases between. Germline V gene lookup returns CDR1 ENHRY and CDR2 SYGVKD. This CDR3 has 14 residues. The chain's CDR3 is CAISESRGLETQYF. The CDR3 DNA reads TGTGCCATCAGTGAGTCGAGAGGATTAGAGACCCAGTACTTC.

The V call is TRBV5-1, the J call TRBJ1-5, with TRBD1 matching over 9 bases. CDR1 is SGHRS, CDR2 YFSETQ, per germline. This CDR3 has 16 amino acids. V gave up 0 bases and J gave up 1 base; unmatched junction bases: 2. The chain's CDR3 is CASSLDGQGSNQPQHF. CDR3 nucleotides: TGCGCCAGCAGCTTGGATGGACAGGGGAGCAATCAGCCCCAGCATTTT. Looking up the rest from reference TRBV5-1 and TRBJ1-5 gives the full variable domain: KAGVTQTPRYLIKTRGQQVTLSCSPISGHRSVSWYQQTPGQGLQFLFEYFSETQRNKGNFPGRFSGRQFSNSRSEMNVSTLELGDSALYLCASSLDGQGSNQPQHFGDGTRLSIL.

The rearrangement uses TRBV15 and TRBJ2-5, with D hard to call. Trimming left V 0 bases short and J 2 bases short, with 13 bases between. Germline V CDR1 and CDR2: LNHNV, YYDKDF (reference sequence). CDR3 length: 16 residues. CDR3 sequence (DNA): TGTGCCACCAGCAGAGATTCGAGACTTGCACAAGAGACCCAGTACTTC. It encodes CATSRDSRLAQETQYF.

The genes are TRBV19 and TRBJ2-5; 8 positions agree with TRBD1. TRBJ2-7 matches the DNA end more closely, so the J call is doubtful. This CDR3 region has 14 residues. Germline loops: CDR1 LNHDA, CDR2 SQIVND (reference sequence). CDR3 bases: TGTGCCAGTAGTATAAGGAGACAGGGGTACGAGCAGTACTTC. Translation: CASSIRRQGYEQYF.

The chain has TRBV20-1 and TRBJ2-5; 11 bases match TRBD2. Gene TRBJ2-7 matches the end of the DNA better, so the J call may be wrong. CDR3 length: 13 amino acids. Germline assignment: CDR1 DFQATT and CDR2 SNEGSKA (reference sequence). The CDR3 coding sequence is TGCAGTGCTCAGACTAGCGGGAACTACGAGCAGTACTTC. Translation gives CSAQTSGNYEQYF.

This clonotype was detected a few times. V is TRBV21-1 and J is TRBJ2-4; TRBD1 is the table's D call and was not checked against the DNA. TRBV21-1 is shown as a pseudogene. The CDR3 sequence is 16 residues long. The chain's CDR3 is CASSRQGGMPKNIQYF. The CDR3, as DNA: TGTGCCAGCAGCCGACAGGGTGGAATGCCTAAAAACATTCAGTACTTC.

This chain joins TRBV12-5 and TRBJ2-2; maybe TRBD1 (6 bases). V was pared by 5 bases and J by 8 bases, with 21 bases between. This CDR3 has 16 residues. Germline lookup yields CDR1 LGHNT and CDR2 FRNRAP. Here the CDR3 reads CASGPGASALSGELFF. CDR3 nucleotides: TGTGCTAGTGGTCCAGGGGCCAGCGCCCTGTCAGGGGAGCTGTTTTTT.

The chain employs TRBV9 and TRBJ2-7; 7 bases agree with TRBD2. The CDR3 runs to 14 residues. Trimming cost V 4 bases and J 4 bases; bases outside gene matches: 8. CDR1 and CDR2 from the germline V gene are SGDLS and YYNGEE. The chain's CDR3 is CASSRVAGSYEQYF. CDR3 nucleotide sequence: TGTGCCAGCAGCAGGGTAGCGGGTTCGTACGAGCAGTACTTC.

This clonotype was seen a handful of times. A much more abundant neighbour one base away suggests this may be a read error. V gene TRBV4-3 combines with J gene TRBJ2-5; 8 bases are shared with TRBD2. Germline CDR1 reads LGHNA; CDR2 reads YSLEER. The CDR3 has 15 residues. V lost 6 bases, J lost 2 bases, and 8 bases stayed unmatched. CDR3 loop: CASSRFRGGQETQYF. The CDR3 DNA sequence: TGCGCCAGCAGTAGGTTTCGGGGGGGGCAAGAGACCCAGTACTTC.

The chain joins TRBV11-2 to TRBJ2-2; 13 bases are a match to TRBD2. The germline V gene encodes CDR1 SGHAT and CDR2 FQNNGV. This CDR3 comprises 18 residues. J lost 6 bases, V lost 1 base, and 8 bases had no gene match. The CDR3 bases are TGTGCCAGCAGCTTAGTCTCCGGGACTAGCGGGATCTCCGGGGAGCTGTTTTTT. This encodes CASSLVSGTSGISGELFF.

CDR3 sequence (DNA): TGCGCCAGCAGCCAAGACCGGCAGCTCAACACTGAAGCTTTCTTT. This gives the protein CASSQDRQLNTEAFF. V gene TRBV4-3 combines with J gene TRBJ1-1; D uncertain. The CDR3 covers 15 residues. Germline V gene data show CDR1 as LGHNA and CDR2 as YSLEER. V was clipped by 0 bases and J by 2 bases, with 10 bases between them.

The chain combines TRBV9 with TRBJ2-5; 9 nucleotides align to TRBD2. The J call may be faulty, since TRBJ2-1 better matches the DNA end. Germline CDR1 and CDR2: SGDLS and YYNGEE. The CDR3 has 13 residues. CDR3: CASSVVGLAEQFF. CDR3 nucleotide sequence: TGTGCCAGCAGCGTAGTTGGACTAGCGGAGCAGTTCTTC.

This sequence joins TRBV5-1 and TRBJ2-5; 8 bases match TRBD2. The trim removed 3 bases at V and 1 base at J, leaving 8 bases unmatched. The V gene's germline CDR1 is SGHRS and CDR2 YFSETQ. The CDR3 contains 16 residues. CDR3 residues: CASSSPTSGPQETQYF. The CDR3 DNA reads TGCGCCAGCAGCTCCCCTACTAGCGGCCCCCAAGAGACCCAGTACTTC.

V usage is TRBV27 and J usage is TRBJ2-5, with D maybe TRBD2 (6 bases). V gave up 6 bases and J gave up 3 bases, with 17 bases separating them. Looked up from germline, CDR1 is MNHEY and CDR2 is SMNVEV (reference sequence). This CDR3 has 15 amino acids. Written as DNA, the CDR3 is TGTGCCAGCAGGGAAGCATCACTAGCAGAAGAGACCCAGTACTTC. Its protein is CASREASLAEETQYF.